A selection of T cell receptor beta chains follows, all from one sample in a study of T cells in narcolepsy. The table came from immunoSEQ multiplex PCR; TCRdb's copy has only in-frame clones and leaves some out. The sample shows approximately 30,000 clones, 86% of them seen only once. Sample: CD45RA- memory CD4+ T cells from PBMCs. The origin of the receptors is a human donor with narcolepsy. The CDR3 runs from the conserved cysteine through the conserved F or W. Fields, in order: D gene, V gene, clone size, CDR3 protein. The D gene is left open where the match is weak. Clone size is not always given. Where it is, it says once, few, many or a class for expanded clones.

D: NA; V: TRBV19; size: NA; CDR3: CASSISGNTLNTEQYF
D: TRBD2; V: TRBV7-2; size: NA; CDR3: CASSLQSGGAYNEQFF
D: NA; V: TRBV6-5; size: NA; CDR3: CASRLDGGYGYTF
D: NA; V: TRBV14; size: NA; CDR3: CASSQIGGDRGYTF
D: NA; V: TRBV6-5; size: few; CDR3: CASSYSIQGSYGYTF
D: NA; V: TRBV6-6; size: NA; CDR3: CASRPDGTGGTEAFF
D: TRBD2; V: TRBV9; size: NA; CDR3: CASSVDPGGETQYF
D: TRBD1; V: TRBV6-5; size: few; CDR3: CASRTGGNQPQHF
D: NA; V: TRBV18; size: NA; CDR3: CASSQSGAVNTEAFF
D: TRBD2; V: TRBV5-4; size: NA; CDR3: CASSRGLAGGTGELFF
D: NA; V: TRBV2; size: NA; CDR3: CASSEGGAGFYGYTF
D: NA; V: TRBV2; size: NA; CDR3: CASSVGSPGELFF
D: NA; V: TRBV5-6; size: NA; CDR3: CASSLYQETQYF
D: TRBD1; V: TRBV6-1; size: NA; CDR3: CASRATGGAYYGYTF
D: NA; V: TRBV10-1; size: NA; CDR3: CASSDGIYEQYF
D: TRBD1; V: TRBV6-5; size: NA; CDR3: CASRPRTGNTEAFF
D: NA; V: TRBV6-1; size: NA; CDR3: CASRDGLIETQYF
D: NA; V: TRBV5-1; size: NA; CDR3: CASSLGQNEKLFF
D: NA; V: TRBV2; size: NA; CDR3: CASNGGGSYGYTF
D: NA; V: TRBV20-1; size: NA; CDR3: CSPSGNTEAFF
D: NA; V: TRBV6-5; size: NA; CDR3: CASSYSSPVNEQFF
D: TRBD1; V: TRBV11-1; size: NA; CDR3: CASTADRDTQYF
D: TRBD2; V: TRBV2; size: NA; CDR3: CASSISGGASYEQYF
D: TRBD2; V: TRBV7-9; size: NA; CDR3: CASRPPPSGATGELFF
D: TRBD2; V: TRBV5-1; size: NA; CDR3: CASSLVVAGGYNEQFF
D: NA; V: TRBV5-5; size: NA; CDR3: CASSLVSEQFF
D: NA; V: TRBV12-5; size: NA; CDR3: CASGTDTYNEQFF
D: TRBD1; V: TRBV18; size: NA; CDR3: CASSPVGQAYYGYTF
D: TRBD1; V: TRBV5-1; size: NA; CDR3: CASSFRDRGILPGSDTEAFF
D: NA; V: TRBV20-1; size: few; CDR3: CSARAGGYTF
D: TRBD2; V: TRBV5-1; size: NA; CDR3: CASSPKRGGPSTDTQYF
D: NA; V: TRBV5-5; size: NA; CDR3: CASSPLDSSYNEQFF
D: TRBD1; V: TRBV4-1; size: NA; CDR3: CASSQGFGTGARQPQHF
D: TRBD1; V: TRBV18; size: NA; CDR3: CASSTQQGGQETQYF
D: NA; V: TRBV18; size: NA; CDR3: CASSPGSSYGYTF
D: NA; V: TRBV5-1; size: few; CDR3: CASSPRRGRDTQYF
D: TRBD1; V: TRBV5-1; size: NA; CDR3: CASTRDLTGGGTDTQYF
D: TRBD1; V: TRBV6-6; size: few; CDR3: CASSLQTGTYNEKLFF
D: NA; V: TRBV6-6; size: NA; CDR3: CASSYIRGSTDTQYF
D: NA; V: TRBV6-1; size: NA; CDR3: CASSEDYPDTQYF
D: TRBD1; V: TRBV29-1; size: few; CDR3: CSASVGQGRNTEAFF
D: TRBD1; V: TRBV5-1; size: NA; CDR3: CASSPSPQGPSQETQYF
D: NA; V: TRBV5-1; size: NA; CDR3: CASSSDSNYGYTF
D: TRBD1; V: TRBV6-1; size: NA; CDR3: CASSEFGQGGGNQPQHF
D: NA; V: TRBV6-5; size: once; CDR3: CASSDEVTQETQYF
D: NA; V: TRBV4-1; size: NA; CDR3: CASSQGSDPNYGYTF